This TCR beta chain was identified in a study of OX40 agonist ivuxolimab in advanced cancers. Study information: Every 2 weeks, patients received ivuxolimab intravenously, dosed at 0.01 to 10 mg/kg. The group had a mean age of roughly 56 years, ranged from about 23 to 79, and was 82.7% male. People who had prior anti-PD-1, anti-PD-L1 or anti-CTLA-4 therapy could take part, and around 40% had some. Findings of the study overall: Within 6 weeks, CD4+ and CD8+ blood T cells expanded clonally at 0.1 to 3.0 mg/kg.

This clone was recorded only once. The antigen is undetermined. Some clones are missing from TCRdb's copy, which holds only in-frame ones; the method was immunoSEQ multiplex PCR. The table has approximately 89,000 clones, around 87% seen once; the top ten hold under 0.35%. The V gene's germline CDR1 is MNHEY and CDR2 SMNVEV (reference sequence). CDR3 length: 16 amino acids. V was clipped by 5 bases and J by 1 base; unmatched bases: 7. The receptor's source is an adult with an advanced solid tumor such as melanoma, head and neck, liver or kidney cancer. The sample in question was CD4+ or CD8+ T cells sorted from blood, obtained in a trial of the OX40 agonist ivuxolimab. The chain carries TRBV27 and TRBJ2-2, with TRBD1 matching over 7 bases. The CDR3 DNA reads as TGTGCCAGCAGTCCCCGGACAGGTGTGAACACCGGGGAGCTGTTTTTT. It translates to CASSPRTGVNTGELFF.